The sample holds many counts of the clone carrying this T cell receptor beta chain. This sample was included in a study of T cells in Graves' hyperthyroidism and ophthalmopathy. Clinical symptoms, serum thyroxine and TRAb, thyroid ultrasound and orbital computed tomography together formed the diagnostic basis. TCR beta CDR3 regions were amplified from RNA. TCR CDR3 underwent first-round RT-PCR with the HTBI primer set. TCRdb re-called the multiplex PCR reads with MiXCR, one entry per CDR3 protein. The sample has under 700,000 distinct CDR3 sequences, roughly 17% seen once; the top ten hold 15% to 20%. V lost 5 bases to trimming and J lost 0 bases; unmatched junction nucleotides: 3. The CDR3 is made up of 15 amino acids. The V gene's germline CDR1 is SGHAT and CDR2 FQDESV (reference sequence).

This TCR derives from a woman aged 18-29 years with Graves' hyperthyroidism. Specimen: blood. V gene TRBV11-1 combines with J gene TRBJ2-7; the match to TRBD2 covers 11 bases. The CDR3 coding sequence is TGTGCCAGCAGCCTGACTAGCGGGATCTCCTACGAGCAGTACTTC. This encodes CASSLTSGISYEQYF. Using reference TRBV11-1 and TRBJ2-7 for the parts outside the CDR3, the full variable domain is EAEVAQSPRYKITEKSQAVAFWCDPISGHATLYWYRQILGQGPELLVQFQDESVVDDSQLPKDRFSAERLKGVDSTLKIQPAELGDSAMYLCASSLTSGISYEQYFGPGTRLTVT.